This section outlines one TCR beta chain sequence together with its context. Germline V lookup: CDR1 MDHEN, CDR2 SYDVKM. With 5 bases clipped from V and 5 bases from J, the junction kept 9 bases outside the gene matches. CDR3 length: 16 amino acids. This specimen comes from a study of response to subunit inactivated influenza vaccine. TCRdb fed the RT-PCR reads into MiXCR, producing one record per CDR3 protein. The sample records around 570,000 distinct CDR3 sequences, about 11% being singletons. The same sample was also used in a study of T cells expressing NK-cell markers. That investigation notes: As the method of synthesis, 5'RACE template switching with UMIs yielded TCR beta cDNA. One of eight sequenced donors was HCMV-seronegative; the other seven were seropositive. HCMV specificity was not established for the expanded NKG2C+ T cell clones.

The sequence derives from a man aged 50-60 years who received an inactivated influenza vaccine. The sequences come from PBMCs from blood, collected on the day of vaccination. The gene calls are TRBV28 and TRBJ2-2, with 9 bases identical to TRBD1. The CDR3 reads CASSTPGTGRTGELFF. CDR3 DNA sequence: TGTGCCAGCAGTACACCCGGGACAGGGCGTACCGGGGAGCTGTTTTTT.